This is a list of T cell receptor beta chains from one sample in a study of blood T cells in healthy people across ages. TCRdb recomputed calls from the 5' RACE reads with MiXCR, one row per CDR3 protein. This sample has more than 1,400,000 distinct CDR3 sequences, with roughly 45% found just once. The sequenced sample was blood. The receptors originated from a woman younger than 30 in good health. CDR3s include the opening cysteine and the closing phenylalanine or tryptophan. Fields, in order: V gene, clone size, CDR3 length, D gene, J gene, CDR3 DNA, CDR3 protein. D genes are given only for firm matches. Size is stated for part of the rows, as once, few or many counts, or as a class when the clone is expanded.

v_call: TRBV11-3
clone_size: .
cdr3_length: 12
d_call: .
j_call: TRBJ2-7
cdr3_nt: TGTGCCAGTAGCCCGCATGGGGGCGAGCAGTACTTC
cdr3_aa: CASSPHGGEQYF

v_call: TRBV6-1
clone_size: many
cdr3_length: 11
d_call: .
j_call: TRBJ2-1
cdr3_nt: TGTGCCAGCGGGACTTATCATGAGCAGTTCTTC
cdr3_aa: CASGTYHEQFF

v_call: TRBV29-1
clone_size: .
cdr3_length: 13
d_call: .
j_call: TRBJ2-2
cdr3_nt: TGCAGCGTTGGCTTGGGGGACACCGGGGAGCTGTTTTTT
cdr3_aa: CSVGLGDTGELFF

v_call: TRBV5-1
clone_size: .
cdr3_length: 13
d_call: .
j_call: TRBJ1-1
cdr3_nt: TGCGCCAGCAGCCTACAGGGCCACACTGAAGCTTTCTTT
cdr3_aa: CASSLQGHTEAFF

v_call: TRBV5-6
clone_size: few
cdr3_length: 15
d_call: TRBD2
j_call: TRBJ2-3
cdr3_nt: TGTGCCAGCAGCCTAGGACTAGCCCGCACAGATACGCAGTATTTT
cdr3_aa: CASSLGLARTDTQYF

v_call: TRBV6-1
clone_size: few
cdr3_length: 14
d_call: TRBD2
j_call: TRBJ2-7
cdr3_nt: TGTGCCAGCAGTGAAGTCGGGGGGGGCTTCGAGCAGTACTTC
cdr3_aa: CASSEVGGGFEQYF

v_call: TRBV5-1
clone_size: .
cdr3_length: 14
d_call: .
j_call: TRBJ2-3
cdr3_nt: TGCGCCAGCAGCTTGGTGGGGTCCCCAGATACGCAGTATTTT
cdr3_aa: CASSLVGSPDTQYF

v_call: TRBV10-3
clone_size: few
cdr3_length: 13
d_call: TRBD1
j_call: TRBJ2-7
cdr3_nt: TGTGCCATCAAGGGACAGAGCTCCTACGAGCAGTACTTC
cdr3_aa: CAIKGQSSYEQYF

v_call: TRBV4-1
clone_size: .
cdr3_length: 17
d_call: TRBD2
j_call: TRBJ2-1
cdr3_nt: TGCGCCAGCAGCCAAGAGGCTAGCGGGCTCTCCTACAATGAGCAGTTCTTC
cdr3_aa: CASSQEASGLSYNEQFF

v_call: TRBV4-2
clone_size: once
cdr3_length: 17
d_call: .
j_call: TRBJ1-3
cdr3_nt: TGTGCCAGCAGCCAAGGTGGAAGGACAAACTCTGGAAACACCATATATTTT
cdr3_aa: CASSQGGRTNSGNTIYF

v_call: TRBV7-8
clone_size: few
cdr3_length: 17
d_call: TRBD1
j_call: TRBJ1-2
cdr3_nt: TGTGCCAGCAGCTCTCGGGACAGGGGGCCTCCTAACTATGGCTACACCTTC
cdr3_aa: CASSSRDRGPPNYGYTF

v_call: TRBV5-1
clone_size: .
cdr3_length: 15
d_call: .
j_call: TRBJ2-7
cdr3_nt: TGCGCCAGCAGCTTGGGGGGGAATTTGGAGGACGAGCAGTACTTC
cdr3_aa: CASSLGGNLEDEQYF

v_call: TRBV6-5
clone_size: .
cdr3_length: 17
d_call: .
j_call: TRBJ2-2
cdr3_nt: TGTGCCAGCAGTTATGGCAGGGGCTTTGCGAACACCGGGGAGCTGTTTTTT
cdr3_aa: CASSYGRGFANTGELFF

v_call: TRBV3-1
clone_size: .
cdr3_length: 17
d_call: TRBD2
j_call: TRBJ2-7
cdr3_nt: TGTGCCAGCAGCCGGACTAGCGGGAGGAGCTCCTACAATGAGCAGTACTTC
cdr3_aa: CASSRTSGRSSYNEQYF

v_call: TRBV20-1
clone_size: .
cdr3_length: 14
d_call: .
j_call: TRBJ2-4
cdr3_nt: TGCAGTGCTAGTACCCCAGGTCTTGAGGGCATTCAGTACTTC
cdr3_aa: CSASTPGLEGIQYF

v_call: TRBV25-1
clone_size: few
cdr3_length: 13
d_call: .
j_call: TRBJ2-1
cdr3_nt: TGTGCCAGCCGAATGGGGTCCTACAATGAGCAGTTCTTC
cdr3_aa: CASRMGSYNEQFF

v_call: TRBV20-1
clone_size: .
cdr3_length: 15
d_call: .
j_call: TRBJ2-5
cdr3_nt: TGCAGTGCTAGACCTCCCCCGCCTATTCAAGAGACCCAGTACTTC
cdr3_aa: CSARPPPPIQETQYF

v_call: TRBV4-3
clone_size: few
cdr3_length: 17
d_call: .
j_call: TRBJ2-3
cdr3_nt: TGCGCCAGCAGCCAAGATCCCAAGCAGGTATACACAGATACGCAGTATTTT
cdr3_aa: CASSQDPKQVYTDTQYF

v_call: TRBV4-1
clone_size: .
cdr3_length: 16
d_call: TRBD2
j_call: TRBJ2-7
cdr3_nt: TGCGCCAGCAGCTCGCCTCTAGCGGGGGGAACCTACGAGCAGTACTTC
cdr3_aa: CASSSPLAGGTYEQYF

v_call: TRBV30
clone_size: .
cdr3_length: 13
d_call: TRBD1
j_call: TRBJ1-2
cdr3_nt: TGTGCCTGGAGTGCGGGACAGGGGGGCGGCTACACCTTC
cdr3_aa: CAWSAGQGGGYTF

v_call: TRBV7-9
clone_size: .
cdr3_length: 14
d_call: .
j_call: TRBJ1-6
cdr3_nt: TGTGCCAGCAGCTTAAGGTTGGGTTTTTCACCCCTCCACTTT
cdr3_aa: CASSLRLGFSPLHF

v_call: TRBV11-3
clone_size: .
cdr3_length: 14
d_call: .
j_call: TRBJ2-7
cdr3_nt: TGTGCCAGCAGCTTAAGCGGGCCTAACGACGAGCAGTACTTC
cdr3_aa: CASSLSGPNDEQYF

v_call: TRBV10-3
clone_size: .
cdr3_length: 17
d_call: .
j_call: TRBJ2-5
cdr3_nt: TGTGCCATCAGTGAGTCGACGGTTGGGGGTAAAGGCAATGAGCAGTACTTC
cdr3_aa: CAISESTVGGKGNEQYF

v_call: TRBV6-5
clone_size: few
cdr3_length: 16
d_call: TRBD2
j_call: TRBJ2-4
cdr3_nt: TGTGCCAGCAGTTACCCCCCCGGACTAGGAGGAGTGGAGCAGTACTTC
cdr3_aa: CASSYPPGLGGVEQYF

v_call: TRBV6-4
clone_size: .
cdr3_length: 15
d_call: .
j_call: TRBJ1-5
cdr3_nt: TGTGCCAGCAGTGACGAGGGATGGACCCATCAGCCCCAGCATTTT
cdr3_aa: CASSDEGWTHQPQHF

v_call: TRBV10-2
clone_size: .
cdr3_length: 14
d_call: TRBD2
j_call: TRBJ2-7
cdr3_nt: TGCGCCAGTAGCGGGGCTGGCCAACCATACGAGCAGTACTTC
cdr3_aa: CASSGAGQPYEQYF

v_call: TRBV6-2/TRBV6-3
clone_size: few
cdr3_length: 18
d_call: .
j_call: TRBJ2-1
cdr3_nt: TGTGCCAGCAGTTACTCTTTGAGCTCGGACAGCTCCTACAATGAGCAGTTCTTC
cdr3_aa: CASSYSLSSDSSYNEQFF

v_call: TRBV15
clone_size: few
cdr3_length: 17
d_call: .
j_call: TRBJ2-7
cdr3_nt: TGTGCCACCAGCAGAGAATCGCCAGGAGGTATCATTCCCGAGCAGTACTTC
cdr3_aa: CATSRESPGGIIPEQYF

v_call: TRBV6-4
clone_size: many
cdr3_length: 13
d_call: .
j_call: TRBJ1-6
cdr3_nt: TGTGCCAGCAGTGCCCAAGGCAATTCACCCCTCCACTTT
cdr3_aa: CASSAQGNSPLHF

v_call: TRBV3-1
clone_size: .
cdr3_length: 17
d_call: TRBD2
j_call: TRBJ2-7
cdr3_nt: TGTGCCAGCAGCCCTACGGCGGGGACTAGCATCTCCTACGAGCAGTACTTC
cdr3_aa: CASSPTAGTSISYEQYF

v_call: TRBV20-1
clone_size: .
cdr3_length: 15
d_call: TRBD1
j_call: TRBJ1-4
cdr3_nt: TGCAGTGCTAAGGGACAGGGGGCCCAAAATGAAAAACTGTTTTTT
cdr3_aa: CSAKGQGAQNEKLFF

v_call: TRBV20-1
clone_size: .
cdr3_length: 14
d_call: .
j_call: TRBJ1-6
cdr3_nt: TGCAGCGAATGGCAGGGTATCGGAAATTCACCCCTCCACTTT
cdr3_aa: CSEWQGIGNSPLHF

v_call: TRBV6-1
clone_size: .
cdr3_length: 14
d_call: TRBD1
j_call: TRBJ1-2
cdr3_nt: TGTGCCAGCGGGGAAACAGGGGCTGGCTATGGCTACACCTTC
cdr3_aa: CASGETGAGYGYTF

v_call: TRBV6-2/TRBV6-3
clone_size: .
cdr3_length: 15
d_call: .
j_call: TRBJ2-7
cdr3_nt: TGTGCCAGCAGTGACTACGAGGGTCCCTCCTACGAGCAGTACTTC
cdr3_aa: CASSDYEGPSYEQYF

v_call: TRBV14
clone_size: .
cdr3_length: 15
d_call: TRBD2
j_call: TRBJ2-3
cdr3_nt: TGTGCCAGCAGCCAAGATCGGGTAGCGGGCTGTACGCAGTATTTT
cdr3_aa: CASSQDRVAGCTQYF

v_call: TRBV3-1
clone_size: .
cdr3_length: 13
d_call: .
j_call: TRBJ2-5
cdr3_nt: TGTGCCAGCAGCCACCGAGCAGGGAATGAGCAGTACTTC
cdr3_aa: CASSHRAGNEQYF

v_call: TRBV11-2
clone_size: .
cdr3_length: 19
d_call: .
j_call: TRBJ2-3
cdr3_nt: TGTGCCAGCAGCTTATGGTCTAGCTATGTGCCCGAGGGCACAGATACGCAGTATTTT
cdr3_aa: CASSLWSSYVPEGTDTQYF

v_call: TRBV12-3/TRBV12-4
clone_size: few
cdr3_length: 15
d_call: .
j_call: TRBJ2-4
cdr3_nt: TGTGCCAGCAGTCAGGGGACCAAGGGTGGAAACATTCAGTACTTC
cdr3_aa: CASSQGTKGGNIQYF

v_call: TRBV6-2/TRBV6-3
clone_size: .
cdr3_length: 14
d_call: .
j_call: TRBJ2-3
cdr3_nt: TGTGCCAGCAGTTGGGGCTCCTACACAGATACGCAGTATTTT
cdr3_aa: CASSWGSYTDTQYF

v_call: TRBV27
clone_size: .
cdr3_length: 15
d_call: .
j_call: TRBJ1-2
cdr3_nt: TGTGCCAGCAGTTTATTGTCAGGGATAAACTATGGCTACACCTTC
cdr3_aa: CASSLLSGINYGYTF

v_call: TRBV6-5
clone_size: .
cdr3_length: 15
d_call: TRBD1
j_call: TRBJ1-2
cdr3_nt: TGTGCCAGCACCCCTGACCGCAGACAGGGAGGAGGCTACACCTTC
cdr3_aa: CASTPDRRQGGGYTF

v_call: TRBV9
clone_size: few
cdr3_length: 16
d_call: TRBD2
j_call: TRBJ2-3
cdr3_nt: TGTGCCAGCAGCGTCAGACTAGCGGGAGGGAAGGAGGCGCAGTATTTT
cdr3_aa: CASSVRLAGGKEAQYF

v_call: TRBV28
clone_size: .
cdr3_length: 15
d_call: .
j_call: TRBJ2-7
cdr3_nt: TGTGCCAGCAGTTACGCAGGGGCGACATACTACGAGCAGTACTTC
cdr3_aa: CASSYAGATYYEQYF

v_call: TRBV5-1
clone_size: few
cdr3_length: 14
d_call: .
j_call: TRBJ1-1
cdr3_nt: TGCGCCAGCACCCAGGGGAACCTGAACACTGAAGCTTTCTTT
cdr3_aa: CASTQGNLNTEAFF

v_call: TRBV5-1
clone_size: .
cdr3_length: 18
d_call: TRBD2
j_call: TRBJ2-3
cdr3_nt: TGCGCCAGCAGCTTGGCCGGGCGACTAGCGGGGGGGACAGATACGCAGTATTTT
cdr3_aa: CASSLAGRLAGGTDTQYF

v_call: TRBV6-1
clone_size: few
cdr3_length: 14
d_call: TRBD2
j_call: TRBJ2-3
cdr3_nt: TGTGCCAGCAGTGAAGCCCTAGCGGGAGATACGCAGTATTTT
cdr3_aa: CASSEALAGDTQYF

v_call: TRBV10-3
clone_size: .
cdr3_length: 15
d_call: .
j_call: TRBJ1-1
cdr3_nt: TGTGCCATCAGTGGAAGACAGGAACCGAACACTGAAGCTTTCTTT
cdr3_aa: CAISGRQEPNTEAFF

v_call: TRBV20-1
clone_size: once
cdr3_length: 15
d_call: TRBD1
j_call: TRBJ2-5
cdr3_nt: TGCAGTGCGCCGCCGGTAGGGACAGGGGCAGAGACCCAGTACTTC
cdr3_aa: CSAPPVGTGAETQYF

v_call: TRBV2
clone_size: .
cdr3_length: 14
d_call: TRBD1
j_call: TRBJ2-7
cdr3_nt: TGTGCCAGCACTTTTACAGGGGGATCCTACGAGCAGTACTTC
cdr3_aa: CASTFTGGSYEQYF

v_call: TRBV27
clone_size: few
cdr3_length: 14
d_call: TRBD2
j_call: TRBJ2-7
cdr3_nt: TGTGCCAGCTCCAATAGCGGGAAGCCCTACGAGCAGTACTTC
cdr3_aa: CASSNSGKPYEQYF

v_call: TRBV15
clone_size: .
cdr3_length: 12
d_call: .
j_call: TRBJ2-7
cdr3_nt: TGTGCCACCGGTGGACGGGGAGGCGAGCAGTACTTC
cdr3_aa: CATGGRGGEQYF

v_call: TRBV27
clone_size: .
cdr3_length: 13
d_call: .
j_call: TRBJ2-3
cdr3_nt: TGTGCCAGCAGTTCAATATACACAGATACGCAGTATTTT
cdr3_aa: CASSSIYTDTQYF

v_call: TRBV7-3
clone_size: few
cdr3_length: 15
d_call: TRBD1
j_call: TRBJ1-5
cdr3_nt: TGTGCCAGCAGCTCCCTGGGACAGCTCAATCAGCCCCAGCATTTT
cdr3_aa: CASSSLGQLNQPQHF

v_call: TRBV19
clone_size: .
cdr3_length: 14
d_call: .
j_call: TRBJ1-1
cdr3_nt: TGTGCCAGTAGGCCCGACAGACCCAACACTGAAGCTTTCTTT
cdr3_aa: CASRPDRPNTEAFF